A selection of T cell receptor beta chains follows, all from one sample in a study of blood T cell repertoires in COVID-19. TCRdb's copy holds only in-frame clones and misses some; the assay was immunoSEQ multiplex PCR. The profile shows under 200,000 clones, about 74% of them singletons. The sample comprised peripheral blood. Source of these receptors: a woman of 80 years or more with acute or convalescent COVID-19. Each CDR3 is given with its conserved first and last residue. The D gene is left open where the match is weak. Rows may omit the clone size; those that give it use once, few, many or a size class.

>TRBV28|TRBJ1-3|few|TRBD1
TGTGCCAGTCGGGATCTACCGGGACAGGTCTCTGGAAACACCATATATTTT
CASRDLPGQVSGNTIYF
>TRBV29-1|TRBJ2-1|once|TRBD1
TGCAGCGTTTCAGGCAAACAGGGGAGCGGAGAGTACAATGAGCAGTTCTTC
CSVSGKQGSGEYNEQFF
>TRBV14|TRBJ2-2|.|.
TGTGCCAGCAGGCCGAGGGCCGGGGAGCTGTTTTTT
CASRPRAGELFF
>TRBV15|TRBJ2-5|few|TRBD1
TGTGCCACCAGCAGAGTGGGACAGGGGGAAGGTGAGACCCAGTACTTC
CATSRVGQGEGETQYF
>TRBV3-1/TRBV3-2|TRBJ1-4|.|.
TGTGCCAGCAGCCGGGGAGGGGCGGATGAAAAACTGTTTTTT
CASSRGGADEKLFF
>TRBV21-1|TRBJ2-7|.|.
TGTGCCAGCAGCAAGGTCGAATGGCTAGCGGGAGGGCTCTACGAGCAGTACTTC
CASSKVEWLAGGLYEQYF
>TRBV7-9|TRBJ2-7|few|TRBD2
TGTGCCAGCAATGGACTAGCATCAACCTACGAGCAGTACTTC
CASNGLASTYEQYF
>TRBV7-3|TRBJ2-5|.|TRBD1
TGTGCCAGCAGCTTAGGAGCAGGGGGAACCCAGTACTTC
CASSLGAGGTQYF
>TRBV21-1|TRBJ2-1|.|.
TGTGCCAGCAGCTCAAGGGGGAGCGGGACAGGGGAGCAGTTCTTC
CASSSRGSGTGEQFF
>TRBV6-2/TRBV6-3|TRBJ2-7|.|TRBD2
TGTGCCAGCAGCCGGGGGAGGGGAGTGATGTACGAGCAGTACTTC
CASSRGRGVMYEQYF
>TRBV29-1|TRBJ2-3|.|TRBD2
TGCAGCGCCACCATCGGAGCGGGAGGATTCACAGATACGCAGTATTTT
CSATIGAGGFTDTQYF
>TRBV9|TRBJ1-4|many|.
TGTGCCAGCAGCCCGAGCTCAGGGGCTAATGAAAAACTGTTTTTT
CASSPSSGANEKLFF
>TRBV6-5|TRBJ1-2|once|TRBD1
TGTGCCAGCAATCCGGGACAGGGTACCGGTGGCTACACCTTC
CASNPGQGTGGYTF
>TRBV7-2|TRBJ2-5|few|.
TGTGCCAGCAGCTTAACAGCGGGAGAGACCCAGTACTTC
CASSLTAGETQYF
>TRBV18|TRBJ1-2|.|.
TGTGCCAGCTCACTCGAGGGCGGCTATGGCTACACCTTC
CASSLEGGYGYTF
>TRBV5-4|TRBJ2-1|.|TRBD2
TGTGCCAGCAGTTCGGGACTAGCGGGTAACAATGAGCAGTTCTTC
CASSSGLAGNNEQFF
>TRBV21-1|TRBJ1-1|.|.
TGTGCCAGCAGCAAAGTAGAGGCCCTTGAAGCTTTCTTT
CASSKVEALEAFF
>TRBV18|TRBJ1-1|.|.
TGTGCCACTAACGCAGGCCTGAACACTGAAGCTTTCTTT
CATNAGLNTEAFF
>TRBV28|TRBJ2-7|.|.
TGTGCCAGCAGTTTTAACGATCTCCCGCCTAGAGAGCAGTACTTC
CASSFNDLPPREQYF
>TRBV24-1|TRBJ2-1|.|TRBD2
TGTGCCACCAGTGGTCCGGGACTAGCGGGAGGGAGCTCCTACAATGAGCAGTTCTTC
CATSGPGLAGGSSYNEQFF
>TRBV11-2|TRBJ2-7|.|TRBD1
TGTGCCAGCAGCATCCCGGGACAGTACGAGCAGTACTTC
CASSIPGQYEQYF
>TRBV7-2|TRBJ2-3|.|.
TGTGCCAGCAGCTTAGAAGTCGGGAGACCCGATACGCAGTATTTT
CASSLEVGRPDTQYF
>TRBV5-4|TRBJ2-3|once|TRBD2
TGTGCCAGCAGCTTGGCCTCCACTAGCGGGAGTTGGGGTACGCAGTATTTT
CASSLASTSGSWGTQYF
>TRBV27|TRBJ1-4|.|.
TGTGCCAGCAAGAAATTAAACTATAATGAAAAACTGTTTTTT
CASKKLNYNEKLFF
>TRBV5-1|TRBJ1-2|.|.
TGCGCCAGCAGCTTGGATGGGCAGAATTATGGCTACACCTTC
CASSLDGQNYGYTF
>TRBV27|TRBJ2-1|.|TRBD2
TGTGCCAGCAGCCCTTACAAGGGACTAGCGGGAGAGAACAATGAGCAGTTCTTC
CASSPYKGLAGENNEQFF
>TRBV2|TRBJ2-3|.|TRBD2
TGTGCCAGCGCAGCCTTCTGGACTAGCCCAGATACGCAGTATTTT
CASAAFWTSPDTQYF
>TRBV9|TRBJ2-3|.|TRBD2
TGTGCCAGCAGCAGAGGGCCTAGCGGGGTAGCAGATACGCAGTATTTT
CASSRGPSGVADTQYF
>TRBV7-3|TRBJ2-7|.|TRBD2
TGTGCCAGCAGCACGGGACTAATCTACGCCGAGCAGTACTTC
CASSTGLIYAEQYF
>TRBV9|TRBJ1-2|.|.
TGTGCCAGCAGCGTAGGACAGAACTATGGCTACACCTTC
CASSVGQNYGYTF
>TRBV7-9|TRBJ2-3|once|.
TGTGCCAGCAGCTTACTTCCCCCAGATACGCAGTATTTT
CASSLLPPDTQYF
>TRBV28|TRBJ2-3|.|.
TGTGCCAGCAGTCCTCGGGGAGCGCCTACAGATACGCAGTATTTT
CASSPRGAPTDTQYF
>TRBV6-6|TRBJ2-2|.|.
TGTGCCAGCAGAACGGGAGTGAACACCGGGGAGCTGTTTTTT
CASRTGVNTGELFF
>TRBV9|TRBJ2-5|.|TRBD2
TGTGCCAGCAGCGACGGACTAGCGGGCAGTGGCAAGACCCAGTACTTC
CASSDGLAGSGKTQYF
>TRBV6-1|TRBJ2-7|.|TRBD2
TGTGCCAGCAGTGTAGCGGGAGGGCCTCGCTACGAGCAGTACTTC
CASSVAGGPRYEQYF
>TRBV2|TRBJ2-7|.|TRBD1
TGTGCCAGCAGAGATCGGACAGGCCGATACGAGCAGTACTTC
CASRDRTGRYEQYF
>TRBV27|TRBJ1-6|once|TRBD1
TGTGCCAGCAGTTCCCGGGACAGTAATAATTCACCCCTCCACTTT
CASSSRDSNNSPLHF
>TRBV9|TRBJ1-1|once|TRBD1
TGTGCCAGCAGCGTAGAGGCGGGACAGGACACTGAAGCTTTCTTT
CASSVEAGQDTEAFF
>TRBV27|TRBJ1-5|.|.
TGTGCCAGCAGTTTAGCAGGGGAGTTTCAGCCCCAGCATTTT
CASSLAGEFQPQHF
>TRBV30|TRBJ1-6|.|.
TGTGCCTGGAAGGAGTCGGGGACACCCAATTCACCCCTCCACTTT
CAWKESGTPNSPLHF
>TRBV5-1|TRBJ1-6|.|.
TGCGCCAGCAGCTTGGGCGATTCACCCCTCCACTTT
CASSLGDSPLHF
>TRBV2|TRBJ2-7|.|.
TGTGCCAGCAGTGGGGGCGGCAGGAACTACGAGCAGTACTTC
CASSGGGRNYEQYF
>TRBV28|TRBJ1-1|.|.
TGTGCCAGCCTTCGACAGGTTCCCCGCGAAGCTTTCTTT
CASLRQVPREAFF
>TRBV30|TRBJ1-6|.|.
TGTGCCTGGACCGGGAGCTCCTATAATTCACCCCTCCACTTT
CAWTGSSYNSPLHF
>TRBV7-9|TRBJ1-6|few|.
TGTGCCAGCAGCTTACAGGCTTCGAATTCACCCCTCCACTTT
CASSLQASNSPLHF
>TRBV18|TRBJ2-2|.|TRBD1
TGTGCCAGCTCACCTTCTCAGGGGGCTGACACCGGGGAGCTGTTTTTT
CASSPSQGADTGELFF
>TRBV6-1|TRBJ2-2|.|.
TGTGCCAGCAGTGAAATTACAGGGACCGGGGAGCTGTTTTTT
CASSEITGTGELFF
>TRBV4-1|TRBJ2-5|few|TRBD2
TGCGCCAGCAGCCGGGACGCGGGACTAGCGGGAAGAGAGACCCAGTACTTC
CASSRDAGLAGRETQYF